These 24 T cell receptor beta chains came from one sample sequenced in a study of T cells in Graves' hyperthyroidism and ophthalmopathy. TCR beta CDR3 sequences were amplified from RNA transcripts. The HTBI primer set served for first-round RT-PCR of the TCR CDR3. Each CDR3 protein gets one entry after TCRdb re-called the multiplex PCR reads with MiXCR. The profile shows fewer than 500,000 distinct CDR3 sequences, around 15% of them singletons. The sample consisted of blood. These receptors were collected from a woman aged 30 to 39 with Graves' ophthalmopathy.

Ten or more counts support this clonotype. This chain connects TRBV7-3 to TRBJ2-1; 9 bases agree with TRBD2. This CDR3 region has 19 residues. Germline CDR1 SGHTA, CDR2 FQGTGA. The ends lost 1 base at V and 0 bases at J; junction bases unmatched: 10. CDR3 bases: TGTGCCAGCAGCTTAAAGCCCCTAGCGGGGTTCCTCTCCTACAATGAGCAGTTCTTC. This codes for CASSLKPLAGFLSYNEQFF.

This clonotype was counted a few times. The chain combines TRBV7-9 with TRBJ1-4; TRBD1 agrees at 8 bases. Unmatched junction bases numbered 1, after V lost 3 bases and J lost 4 bases. Germline CDR1 and CDR2: SEHNR and FQNEAQ (reference sequence). This CDR3 has 14 residues. CDR3 bases: TGTGCCAGCAGCTTGGGACAGGTTAATGAAAAACTGTTTTTT. Protein: CASSLGQVNEKLFF.

This clonotype was seen ten or more times. The rearrangement joins TRBV18 to TRBJ1-4; TRBD1 aligns across 11 bases. This CDR3 has 15 amino acids. Germline CDR1 and CDR2: KGHSH and LQKENI. The V segment lost 4 bases and the J segment 7 bases; nucleotides outside the gene matches: 5. CDR3 bases: TGTGCCAGCTCACTCGGACAGGGGGCCATTGAAAAACTGTTTTTT. This gives the protein CASSLGQGAIEKLFF.

This clonotype has just one count. The missing conserved phenylalanine or tryptophan at the end of this CDR3 makes a read error likely. The limits of the CDR3 on the DNA are not certain, so only TCRdb's listed CDR3 is given. The CDR3: CASSQQGPAQETPYL. The chain carries TRBV28 and TRBJ2-5; the table assigns TRBD2, which was not confirmed against the DNA. The germline V gene has CDR1 MDHEN and CDR2 SYDVKM. The CDR3 spans 15 amino acids, including both terminal residues.

This clonotype was seen a few times. This chain joins TRBV19 and TRBJ2-1; 11 bases map to TRBD2. This CDR3 is 15 amino acids long. J gave up 7 bases and V 6 bases, and 8 bases lay outside the gene matches. CDR1 and CDR2 from the germline V gene are LNHDA and SQIVND (reference sequence). In DNA, the CDR3 is TGTGCCAGTAGACTTAGCGGGGGGGCTAGGAATGAGCAGTTCTTC. Protein: CASRLSGGARNEQFF.

The rearrangement joins TRBV30 to TRBJ1-6; D might be TRBD1 (6 bases). The germline CDR1 and CDR2 sequences are GTSNPN and SVGIG (reference sequence). The CDR3 has 11 amino acids. V dropped 5 bases and J dropped 7 bases, with 6 bases sitting between them. The CDR3 region has the DNA TGTGCCTGGGGACAGAATTCACCCCTCCACTTT. It yields the protein CAWGQNSPLHF. Supplemented by reference TRBV30 and TRBJ1-6, the full variable domain reads SQTIHQWPATLVQPVGSPLSLECTVEGTSNPNLYWYRQAAGRGLQLLFYSVGIGQISSEVPQNLSASRPQDRQFILSSKKLLLSDSGFYLCAWGQNSPLHFGNGTRLTVT.

This clonotype was counted only a few times. The DNA of the CDR3 is TGTGCCAGCAGTGAATGGGGGGATTTCAATGAGCAGTTCTTC. Translation gives CASSEWGDFNEQFF. The chain joins TRBV25-1 to TRBJ2-1; maybe TRBD2 (6 bases). The germline V gene has CDR1 MGHDK and CDR2 SYGVNS. Trimming shortened V by 1 base and J by 6 bases, and 10 bases separated the two germline ends. The CDR3 loop spans 14 amino acids.

This clonotype was counted at least ten times. This chain connects TRBV6-1 to TRBJ2-4, with unresolved D. The CDR3 has 15 residues. Germline CDR1 reads MNHNS; CDR2 reads SASEGT. V was trimmed by 2 bases and J by 4 bases, leaving 12 bases between them. The CDR3 is CASSESAAHKNIQYF. Here the CDR3 DNA reads TGTGCCAGCAGTGAATCGGCAGCCCATAAAAACATTCAGTACTTC.

The chain couples TRBV5-8 to TRBJ1-2, with D unclear. V was clipped by 4 bases and J by 2 bases, with 6 bases between them. Looked up from germline, CDR1 is SGHTS and CDR2 is YDEGEE. The CDR3 has 12 residues. The CDR3 coding sequence is TGTGCCAGCAGCCCCGACAACTATGGCTACACCTTC. This translates into CASSPDNYGYTF.

This clonotype was detected ten times or more. The V gene is TRBV15, the J gene TRBJ2-7; unclear D gene. Germline V lookup: CDR1 LNHNV, CDR2 YYDKDF (reference sequence). Between the trimmed V and J ends, which lost 1 base and 2 bases, there was a span of 12 bases. This CDR3 comprises 15 residues. In DNA form, the CDR3 reads TGTGCCACCAGCAGAGGGGCGGACGGCCCCTACGAGCAGTACTTC. As protein: CATSRGADGPYEQYF.

This clonotype was seen only once. The chain couples TRBV2 to TRBJ2-2, with D perhaps TRBD2 (7 bases). The CDR3 runs 16 residues. Trimming removed 5 bases from V and 4 bases from J, with 17 bases in between. From germline, CDR1 is SNHLY and CDR2 FYNNEI. The CDR3 DNA is TGTGCCAGCAGTTCCAAAGGACTAGGGGGCACCGGGGAGCTGTTTTTT. It yields the protein CASSSKGLGGTGELFF.

J is TRBJ1-5 and V is TRBV6-1; tentative D call: TRBD1 (6 bases). V was cut by 6 bases and J by 0 bases, with 12 bases left in between. The CDR3 has 15 amino acids. In germline, CDR1 is MNHNS, CDR2 SASEGT. CDR3 residues: CASRDGQLSNQPQHF. CDR3 nucleotides: TGTGCCAGCAGAGACGGACAGCTTAGCAATCAGCCCCAGCATTTT.

Ten or more counts support this clonotype. The chain is built from TRBV2 and TRBJ2-5; D gene ambiguous. The CDR3 runs to 13 residues. V was cut by 4 bases and J by 0 bases, with 6 bases left in between. The germline CDR1 and CDR2 sequences are SNHLY and FYNNEI. The CDR3 nucleotides read TGTGCCAGCAGTGTATCCTACCAAGAGACCCAGTACTTC. Translation gives CASSVSYQETQYF.

Only a few counts were recorded for this clonotype. The rearrangement joins TRBV19 to TRBJ1-1; D is undetermined. Germline loops: CDR1 LNHDA, CDR2 SQIVND (reference sequence). The V gene lost 8 bases and the J gene lost 2 bases, with 3 bases spanning the gap. This CDR3 region has 10 residues. Here the CDR3 DNA reads TGTGCCAGTGTTAACACTGAAGCTTTCTTT. This gives the protein CASVNTEAFF.

The sample holds a few counts of this clonotype. The J gene is TRBJ2-6, the V gene TRBV6-5; 7 positions agree with TRBD2. The CDR3 loop spans 17 amino acids. Unmatched junction bases numbered 5, after V lost 3 bases and J lost 0 bases. Germline CDR1 is MNHEY and CDR2 is SVGAGI. For the CDR3, the DNA is TGTGCCAGCAGTTATCGTCCGGGGGGCTCTGGGGCCAACGTCCTGACTTTC. Protein sequence: CASSYRPGGSGANVLTF.

The chain recombines TRBV19 with TRBJ2-6; D gene unclear. The CDR3 spans 15 residues. Germline V gene data show CDR1 as LNHDA and CDR2 as SQIVND (reference sequence). V lost 7 bases to trimming and J lost 3 bases, with 13 bases between them. This CDR3 is CASKETNGGANVLTF. The CDR3 bases are TGTGCCAGTAAGGAGACCAATGGTGGGGCCAACGTCCTGACTTTC.

Details on this clonotype: This could be a read error, since a much larger clone is one nucleotide away. This chain connects TRBV20-1 to TRBJ2-4; D might be TRBD2 (5 bases). The CDR3 is 12 residues long. Germline V gene sequence: CDR1 DFQATT, CDR2 SNEGSKA (reference sequence). The V end lost 3 bases, the J end lost 13 bases, and 16 bases lay between the germline ends. CDR3 loop: CSAREVDGMQYF. The CDR3 DNA reads TGCAGTGCTAGGGAGGTAGACGGCATGCAGTACTTC.

The rearrangement uses TRBV20-1 and TRBJ1-5, with D tentatively TRBD1 (5 bases). The CDR3 has 14 residues. The germline V gene has CDR1 DFQATT and CDR2 SNEGSKA (reference sequence). Trimming removed 5 bases from V and 3 bases from J, with 14 bases in between. As DNA, the CDR3 is TGCAGTGCTGGGGAGGGACCGGCCAATCAGCCCCAGCATTTT. Protein sequence: CSAGEGPANQPQHF.

V and J are TRBV15 and TRBJ2-4; 10 nucleotides line up with TRBD2. This CDR3 has 17 amino acids. V lost 0 bases, J lost 4 bases, and 6 bases stayed unmatched. Germline-derived CDR1 and CDR2 are LNHNV and YYDKDF (reference sequence). The CDR3 spells CATSRDLLAGIKNIQYF. The CDR3 DNA reads TGTGCCACCAGCAGAGATTTACTAGCGGGGATAAAAAACATTCAGTACTTC.

Note on this clonotype: Being one base from a much bigger clone, this may be a read error. The chain is built from TRBV28 and TRBJ1-5; D may be TRBD1 (6 bases). Germline lookup yields CDR1 MDHEN and CDR2 SYDVKM. The CDR3 covers 15 residues. The V gene lost 7 bases and the J gene lost 2 bases, with 15 bases spanning the gap. CDR3 nucleotide sequence: TGTGCCAGCAACTCCCAGGGGTCAGGCAATCAGCCCCAGCATTTT. Its protein is CASNSQGSGNQPQHF.

This clonotype was recorded at least ten times. V and J are TRBV7-3 and TRBJ2-1; D is ambiguous. The germline CDR1 and CDR2 sequences are SGHTA and FQGTGA. V was clipped by 6 bases and J by 8 bases, with 17 bases between them. This CDR3 comprises 14 residues. The CDR3 sequence: CASSPTSGVDEQFF. CDR3 in DNA: TGTGCCAGCAGTCCCACCTCTGGGGTCGATGAGCAGTTCTTC. The whole variable domain, filled in from reference TRBV7-3 and TRBJ2-1, reads GAGVSQTPSNKVTEKGKYVELRCDPISGHTALYWYRQSLGQGPEFLIYFQGTGAADDSGLPNDRFFAVRPEGSVSTLKIQRTERGDSAVYLCASSPTSGVDEQFFGPGTRLTVL.

This clonotype has ten or more counts. One end of the junction is discordant with germline, which a read error may explain. The chain is built from TRBV2 and TRBJ1-5; 8 bases map to TRBD1. Germline values: CDR1 SNHLY, CDR2 FYNNEI. The CDR3 extends over 15 amino acids. The CDR3: CASSEGQGPNQPQHF. CDR3 nucleotides: TGTGCCAGCAGCGAAGGACAGGGCCCCAATCAGCCCCAGCATTTT. Full variable domain (missing parts from reference TRBV2 and TRBJ1-5): EPEVTQTPSHQVTQMGQEVILRCVPISNHLYFYWYRQILGQKVEFLVSFYNNEISEKSEIFDDQFSVERPDGSNFTLKIRSTKLEDSAMYFCASSEGQGPNQPQHFGDGTRLSIL.

This clonotype was counted many times. V usage is TRBV5-6 and J usage is TRBJ1-1; D not certain. Trimming shortened V by 0 bases and J by 8 bases, and 5 bases separated the two germline ends. Germline assignment: CDR1 SGHDT and CDR2 YYEEEE. The CDR3 contains 11 residues. As DNA, the CDR3 is TGTGCCAGCAGCTTGGACGGAGAAGCTTTCTTT. This translates into CASSLDGEAFF.

This clonotype was counted ten times or more. This chain joins TRBV4-1 and TRBJ1-1; D might be TRBD1 (6 bases). The CDR3 is made up of 14 amino acids. V was trimmed by 0 bases and J by 6 bases, leaving 11 bases between them. Germline assignment: CDR1 MGHRA and CDR2 YSYEKL. The CDR3 is CASSQETGRAEAFF. The CDR3 region has the DNA TGCGCCAGCAGCCAAGAAACAGGGAGGGCTGAAGCTTTCTTT.